This entry concerns a single T cell receptor (beta chain). No antigen is known for it. V was pared by 1 base and J by 1 base, with 5 bases of the junction left unmatched. This CDR3 is built from 16 residues. CDR1 and CDR2 from the germline V gene are SGHRS and YFSETQ. These data belong to a study of T-cell memory formation after mild COVID-19. For the study at large: TCR clusters showed largely donor specificity. Findings of the study overall: Balance between CD4 and CD8 was seen in clones contracting day 15 to 85, and a CD4+ lean was seen in later expanders. The study found contracting CD4+ clones mainly in CM and EM and contracting CD8+ clones in EMRA.

TCRalpha and TCRbeta libraries used 5'RACE with constant-segment primers and UMIs. TCRdb analysed the 5' RACE reads with MiXCR anew, one entry per CDR3 protein. The sample holds under 200,000 distinct CDR3 sequences, approximately 10% seen once. The clonotype originates from a man younger than 30 who had mild COVID-19 (a few samples of this study predate the infection). Cell type and time point are not known. The sequenced sample consisted of PBMCs or a T cell subset sorted from them (not recorded which). V gene TRBV5-1 combines with J gene TRBJ2-4, with 7 bases aligning to TRBD2. CDR3 sequence reads: CASSLQVGGAKNIQYF. The DNA for the CDR3 is TGCGCCAGCAGCTTGCAGGTGGGAGGGGCCAAAAACATTCAGTACTTC.